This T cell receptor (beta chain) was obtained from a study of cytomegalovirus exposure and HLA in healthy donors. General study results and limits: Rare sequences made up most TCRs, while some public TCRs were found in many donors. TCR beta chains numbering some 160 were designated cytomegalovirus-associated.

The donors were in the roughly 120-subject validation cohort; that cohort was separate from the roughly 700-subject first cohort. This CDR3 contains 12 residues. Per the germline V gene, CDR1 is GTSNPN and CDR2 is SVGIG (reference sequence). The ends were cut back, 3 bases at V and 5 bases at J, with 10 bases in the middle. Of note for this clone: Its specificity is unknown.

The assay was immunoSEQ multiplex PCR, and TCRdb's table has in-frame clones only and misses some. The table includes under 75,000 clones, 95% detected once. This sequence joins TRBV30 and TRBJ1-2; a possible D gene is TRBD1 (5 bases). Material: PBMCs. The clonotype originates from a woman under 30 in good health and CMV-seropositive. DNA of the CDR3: TGTGCCTGGAGCGACAGAAGTTATGGCTACACCTTC. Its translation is CAWSDRSYGYTF.